Shown below are 14 T cell receptor beta chains from a single sample sequenced in a study of control samples from healthy donors and cancer patients. Some clones are missing from TCRdb's copy, which holds only in-frame ones; the method was immunoSEQ multiplex PCR. The sample shows some 97,000 clones, less than 90% of them seen only once. Sequenced sample: blood. The receptors were sampled from a woman aged 50 to 60 in good health.

This chain connects TRBV2 to TRBJ1-2; D not resolved. The V end was cut by 7 bases, the J end by 0 bases, with 15 bases between. The CDR3 length is 15 residues. Per the germline V gene, CDR1 is SNHLY and CDR2 is FYNNEI. In DNA form, the CDR3 reads TGTGCCAGCACTATTGACACAACCGCTAACTATGGCTACACCTTC. Protein: CASTIDTTANYGYTF.

This chain links TRBV5-1 with TRBJ2-5, with 8 bases fitting TRBD2. The J segment lost 5 bases and the V segment lost 3 bases, leaving 15 bases of the junction unmatched. From germline, CDR1 is SGHRS and CDR2 YFSETQ. The CDR3 is 17 residues long. CDR3 residues: CASSSKAGARLWETQYF. The CDR3, as DNA: TGCGCCAGCAGCTCAAAAGCGGGGGCCCGCCTTTGGGAGACCCAGTACTTC.

This sequence joins TRBV6-5 and TRBJ1-5, with 7 nucleotides matching TRBD1. The CDR3 has 15 amino acids. With V trimmed by 4 bases and J by 6 bases, 9 bases remained unmatched. The germline CDR1 and CDR2 sequences are MNHEY and SVGAGI. CDR3 sequence (DNA): TGTGCCAGCAGTTTTCGACAGGGATTTAGTCAGCCCCAGCATTTT. It translates to CASSFRQGFSQPQHF.

The rearrangement links TRBV6-1 to TRBJ1-1, with D perhaps TRBD1 (6 bases). The CDR3 runs 15 residues. In germline, CDR1 is MNHNS, CDR2 SASEGT. Trimming removed 3 bases at V and 4 bases at J, with 15 bases between. As DNA, the CDR3 is TGTGCCAGCAGTGAGGCGGCAGGGGATTTCACTGAAGCTTTCTTT. Protein: CASSEAAGDFTEAFF.

This rearrangement joins TRBV28 to TRBJ2-7; no clear D. Per the germline V gene, CDR1 is MDHEN and CDR2 is SYDVKM. Trimming shortened V by 4 bases and J by 0 bases, and 10 bases separated the two germline ends. This CDR3 has 14 amino acids. The CDR3 nucleotides read TGTGCCAGCAGTTCTCAATACAACTCCTACGAGCAGTACGTC. Translated, it gives CASSSQYNSYEQYV.

In regard to this clone: This specimen includes other DNA sequences encoding the same CDR3. The chain has TRBV15 and TRBJ2-3; 12 positions match TRBD2. Germline V gives CDR1 LNHNV, CDR2 YYDKDF (reference sequence). J lost 3 bases, V lost 6 bases, and 4 bases had no gene match. The CDR3 sequence is 15 residues long. Written as DNA, the CDR3 is TGTGCCACCAGACCTAGCGGGGGGGAAACAGATACGCAGTATTTT. It translates to CATRPSGGETDTQYF.

The chain uses TRBV6-2 or TRBV6-3 and TRBJ2-1; TRBD2 matches at 8 bases. V dropped 2 bases and J dropped 6; count of bases not matched to a gene: 3. Germline V CDR1 and CDR2: MNHEY, SVGEGT. This CDR3 is built from 14 residues. The CDR3 reads CASSYREGFNEQFF. The CDR3, as DNA: TGTGCCAGCAGTTACCGGGAGGGCTTCAATGAGCAGTTCTTC.

V is TRBV14 and J is TRBJ1-1, with unresolved D. The ends were cut back, 3 bases at V and 5 bases at J, with 16 bases in the middle. This CDR3 contains 15 residues. Germline V CDR1 and CDR2: SGHDN, FVKESK. The CDR3: CASSHRDNRGTEAFF. CDR3 nucleotides: TGTGCCAGCAGCCACCGGGATAATAGAGGGACTGAAGCTTTCTTT.

The chain has TRBV12-5 and TRBJ2-7; maybe TRBD2 (7 bases). V was shortened by 7 bases and J by 4 bases, with 11 bases between the two germline ends. This CDR3 comprises 12 residues. Per the germline V gene, CDR1 is LGHNT and CDR2 is FRNRAP. CDR3 amino acids: CASVGGPYEQYF. In DNA form, the CDR3 reads TGTGCTAGTGTGGGGGGGCCGTACGAGCAGTACTTC.

The chain employs TRBV5-4 and TRBJ2-1; 7 nucleotides match TRBD2. After removal of 4 bases from V and 8 bases from J, the junction contained 0 bases not matched to a gene. This CDR3 is built from 11 residues. The germline CDR1 and CDR2 sequences are SGHNT and YYREEE (reference sequence). CDR3 loop: CASSREDEQFF. The CDR3 DNA follows: TGTGCCAGCAGCCGGGAGGATGAGCAGTTCTTC.

The chain has TRBV9 and TRBJ1-6; tentative D call: TRBD1 (6 bases). The CDR3 covers 16 residues. Between the trimmed V and J ends, which lost 0 bases and 8 bases, there was a span of 15 bases. The germline V gene has CDR1 SGDLS and CDR2 YYNGEE. The CDR3 here is CASSVGSRGGDSPLHF. DNA for the CDR3: TGTGCCAGCAGCGTAGGGTCCCGTGGGGGCGATTCACCCCTCCACTTT.

The gene calls are TRBV30 and TRBJ1-1, with 11 bases aligning to TRBD1. This CDR3 comprises 15 residues. V lost 5 bases, J lost 4 bases, and 9 bases stayed unmatched. Germline loops: CDR1 GTSNPN, CDR2 SVGIG (reference sequence). The CDR3 loop reads CAWDTGTGGGTEAFF. CDR3 coding DNA: TGTGCCTGGGACACCGGGACAGGGGGGGGCACTGAAGCTTTCTTT. The whole variable domain, remainder taken from reference TRBV30 and TRBJ1-1, is SQTIHQWPATLVQPVGSPLSLECTVEGTSNPNLYWYRQAAGRGLQLLFYSVGIGQISSEVPQNLSASRPQDRQFILSSKKLLLSDSGFYLCAWDTGTGGGTEAFFGQGTRLTVV.

In DNA, the CDR3 is TGTGCCAGCAGCTTACTCGGTGGCACAGATACGCAGTATTTT. It encodes CASSLLGGTDTQYF. The V and J genes are TRBV5-6 and TRBJ2-3; no reliable D call. Trimming took 2 bases from V and 1 from J, leaving 8 bases between them. Germline lookup yields CDR1 SGHDT and CDR2 YYEEEE. The CDR3 is 14 amino acids.

The chain uses TRBV27 and TRBJ2-1; TRBD2 is a possible D gene (6 bases). V lost 2 bases and J lost 8, with 16 bases in between. The CDR3 is made up of 15 amino acids. The germline CDR1 and CDR2 sequences are MNHEY and SMNVEV (reference sequence). The DNA of the CDR3 is TGTGCCAGCAGTTTAGTGAAGCGGGTCGACTATGAGCAGTTCTTC. Translated, it gives CASSLVKRVDYEQFF.